This TCR beta chain was observed in a study of blood T cells in healthy people across ages (dated by TCRdb to the mid-2010s). For the study in its entirety: Template switching captured roughly one uniquely barcoded TCR beta cDNA molecule per two T cells in model experiments. The study measured age-related changes in TCR beta repertoire diversity using deep sequencing normalized with unique cDNA molecular identifiers. The donors were divided into four age groups: young (average 16 years), middle-aged (around 37), aged (around 67) and long-lived (82). Donors of different ages were randomly distributed across sequencing lanes to avoid experimental bias. The study analyzed two additional independent replicas of 1 million unique cDNA reads from the same blood draw for two donors, one aged 18 to 30 and one aged 80 or older. Overall results and qualifications from the work: Compared with the aged group, more naive CD4+ T cells, fewer expanded clones and increased TCR diversity were shown by the long-lived group, suggesting age selection. Estimates of total diversity from one million sequenced T cells were regarded as lower bounds and underestimates. As age increased, observed TCR beta diversity per million T cells dropped in a roughly linear way, and a significant reduction was already evident by age 40. There was a strong correlation between observed TCR beta diversity and the percentage of naive T cells measured by flow cytometry. Because the CMV infection status of the donors was unknown, age-related changes in expanded clonotypes may potentially have been confounded. Because profiling used bulk unsorted PBMCs, naive and antigen-experienced compartments could not be compared conclusively.

The germline V gene yields MNHEY for CDR1 and SVGAGI for CDR2. At the junction V is shortened by 2 bases and J by 4 bases, with 12 bases in between. Measured from the cysteine to the phenylalanine, the CDR3 is 15 residues long. This entry keeps only the CDR3 DNA: 45 bases, framed from base 1. This clonotype was counted between two and nine times. Its target antigen remains unknown. Qualities for individual bases were not recorded, and no much larger clone is one base off. Receptor amplification or capture employed 5' RACE. Sequencer: Illumina HiSeq 2500. A second PCR of roughly 7 to 11 cycles was performed with a sample-barcoded 5' primer and a J-beta primer mix. Each TCR beta cDNA molecule received a unique molecular identifier from a template-switch 5' adaptor carrying 12 random nucleotides. Each sample yielded at least 2.5 million CDR3-containing paired-end reads. First-strand cDNA was synthesized from all RNA with the Mint cDNA synthesis kit, primed by a TRBC-specific oligonucleotide. After uracil-DNA glycosylase treatment, a first 18-cycle PCR used universal primers M1SS and BC2_uni_R on all cDNA. The authors' pipeline ran thus. For normalization, 1 million high-quality reads, each with a distinct molecular identifier, were randomly selected from each sample. Instead of being binned into consensus sequences, reads with shared molecular identifiers were discarded. MiTCR, with a Q25 quality threshold and the strictest error-elimination algorithm, was used for CDR3 identification, clonotype clustering and error correction. A nonparametric unseen species model using Euler transformation provided a lower-bound estimate of total TCR beta diversity. TCRdb trimmed public reads at Q25 via fastp, called clones via MiXCR and kept in-frame beta chains. Each entry merges the rows of one CDR3 protein and shows their most common DNA and genes. Here the V and J calls rest on TCRdb's processing, not on the authors' analysis. This sample is represented by 540,000 or so distinct CDR3 sequences; 25% to 30% of them were singletons. The top ten clonotypes cover 15% to 20% of the sample.

Systemically healthy Caucasian individuals from Russia, 39 in total and aged roughly 6 to 100 years, were included as donors. Ten milliliters of peripheral blood were drawn from each donor into EDTA-treated Vacutainer tubes. PBMCs were isolated by Ficoll-Paque density-gradient centrifugation, with at least 6.5 million obtained per sample. Trizol reagent was used to extract total RNA from PBMCs, with at least 5.5 micrograms per sample. For every donor, an aliquot of PBMCs went through flow cytometry to measure the percentages of naive CD45RAhigh/CD27high T cells. The clonotype was recovered from a woman in her seventies in good health. Rearrangement joined TRBV6-5 to TRBJ1-3, with the D segment identity uncertain. The sequenced material came from blood. The sequenced DNA is TGTGCCAGCAGTTACGACGGATCCATCGGAAACACCATATATTTT. It is translated as CASSYDGSIGNTIYF.